This T cell receptor beta chain was recorded in a study of neurological immune-mediated disorders. Regarding the study as a whole: The level of TCR clonal expansion was highest in patients with HTLV-1-associated myelopathy and lowest in multiple sclerosis, where it fell below the level seen in healthy controls. The study found no CDR3 amino acid sequences shared by expanded clones across subjects, suggesting private repertoires in all groups.

Comments on this clonotype: Antigen: not known.

The cDNA was synthesized by means of template-switch 5'RACE, which was carried out with 10-nucleotide random UMIs. The output of every sequencing run, over 170 million TCR-beta sequences, came from 15-18 subjects. TCRdb reprocessed the 5' RACE reads via MiXCR and lists one record per CDR3 protein. The table lists roughly 80,000 distinct CDR3 sequences, about 9.4% of them singletons. The sample comprised PBMCs. This clonotype originated in a man aged 40-50 years in good health.

In nucleotides, the CDR3 is TGTGCCAGCAGCCAAGATCTGGGGGCGGACGGGACCCAGTACTTC. Protein: CASSQDLGADGTQYF. The V and J genes are TRBV14 and TRBJ2-5; TRBD1 is a possible D gene (6 bases). Germline lookup yields CDR1 SGHDN and CDR2 FVKESK. CDR3 length: 15 amino acids. Between the trimmed V and J ends, which lost 0 bases and 7 bases, there was a span of 15 bases.